This T cell receptor beta chain came from a study of T cell repertoires in cytomegalovirus infection. CDR3 length: 14 residues. The V gene's germline CDR1 is SGHAT and CDR2 FQNNGV. Trimming took off 5 bases at V and 3 bases at J, with 10 bases between the two ends. This clonotype showed up just a few times. TCRdb reprocessed the reads with MiXCR, giving one entry per CDR3 protein. The data show around 550,000 distinct CDR3 sequences, 26% seen once. This receptor was identified in a human donor in good health (CMV status not recorded). Some clones in this sample may be carry-over from other donors' samples. Material for sequencing was PBMCs. V gene TRBV11-2 combines with J gene TRBJ2-2; D unresolved. Written as DNA, the CDR3 is TGTGCCAGCAGCCAATGGATGGACACCGGGGAGCTGTTTTTT. It specifies CASSQWMDTGELFF.